One and the same sample provided the 8 T cell receptor beta chains below, sequenced in a study of cytomegalovirus exposure and HLA in healthy donors. It was with 60 Vbeta and 13 Jbeta primers that the PCR ran. Using immunoSEQ multiplex PCR, the repertoire was profiled, and TCRdb retains in-frame clones only, with some absent. The table records more than 130,000 clones, roughly 76% of them present only once. Sequences were obtained from PBMCs. These TCRs come from a human donor in good health.

The chain recombines TRBV6-4 with TRBJ1-1; 8 positions agree with TRBD1. Germline V lookup: CDR1 MRHNA, CDR2 SNTAGT. The CDR3 runs to 16 residues. The ends lost 5 bases at V and 2 bases at J; junction bases unmatched: 10. The CDR3 DNA sequence: TGTGCCAGCAGTAAACAGGGGGGCTCTGTCAACACTGAAGCTTTCTTT. Protein sequence: CASSKQGGSVNTEAFF.

The rearrangement uses TRBV5-1 and TRBJ1-1; D remains unclear. The length of the CDR3 is 15 residues. Germline V gene sequence: CDR1 SGHRS, CDR2 YFSETQ. The V end was cut by 0 bases, the J end by 2 bases, with 11 bases between. The CDR3 DNA sequence: TGCGCCAGCAGCTTGGAAGGAGGACCTAACACTGAAGCTTTCTTT. This gives the protein CASSLEGGPNTEAFF.

The chain carries TRBV5-1 and TRBJ2-5, with 9 bases aligning to TRBD2. The junction had 11 bases not matched to a gene; V was cut back by 0 bases and J by 11 bases. The CDR3 extends over 15 amino acids. CDR1 and CDR2 from the germline V gene are SGHRS and YFSETQ. Here the CDR3 reads CASSLGVAGVYGQYF. The DNA for the CDR3 is TGCGCCAGCAGCTTGGGGGTAGCGGGAGTGTACGGGCAGTACTTC.

The chain joins TRBV27 to TRBJ2-2; TRBD1 might be the D (6 bases). The CDR3 sequence is 14 residues long. The V gene lost 6 bases and the J gene lost 2 bases, with 10 bases spanning the gap. The germline CDR1 and CDR2 sequences are MNHEY and SMNVEV (reference sequence). For the CDR3, the DNA is TGTGCCAGCAGCAGGACAGTTAACACCGGGGAGCTGTTTTTT. Amino acid sequence: CASSRTVNTGELFF.

There are a few counts of this clone. The CDR3 spells CASRKIGGGTEAFF. The CDR3 region has the DNA TGTGCCAGCAGAAAAATCGGGGGGGGCACTGAAGCTTTCTTT. This rearrangement joins TRBV6-1 to TRBJ1-1; D is possibly TRBD1 (5 bases). The germline V gene encodes CDR1 MNHNS and CDR2 SASEGT. The CDR3 extends over 14 amino acids. V dropped 6 bases and J dropped 4 bases, with 15 bases sitting between them.

This clone appeared a few times. V usage is TRBV2 and J usage is TRBJ1-1; TRBD1 might be the D (5 bases). Germline CDR1 and CDR2: SNHLY and FYNNEI. Trimming removed 4 bases at V and 1 base at J, with 13 bases between. The CDR3 runs to 15 residues. CDR3 sequence: CASSGDRGGNTEAFF. DNA for the CDR3: TGTGCCAGCAGTGGTGATAGGGGAGGGAACACTGAAGCTTTCTTT.

This chain connects TRBV25-1 to TRBJ1-1, with 7 bases that match TRBD1. The V gene end was trimmed by 8 bases and the J gene end by 1 base; junction bases not matched to a gene: 1. The CDR3 contains 12 residues. Germline CDR1 reads MGHDK; CDR2 reads SYGVNS. CDR3 nucleotides: TGTGCCAGCGGACAGGCGAACACTGAAGCTTTCTTT. Its translation is CASGQANTEAFF. Based on the CDR3 plus reference TRBV25-1 and TRBJ1-1, the full variable domain is EADIYQTPRYLVIGTGKKITLECSQTMGHDKMYWYQQDPGMELHLIHYSYGVNSTEKGDLSSESTVSRIRTEHFPLTLESARPSHTSQYLCASGQANTEAFFGQGTRLTVV.

The chain uses TRBV30 and TRBJ2-2; D is possibly TRBD2 (6 bases). Per the germline V gene, CDR1 is GTSNPN and CDR2 is SVGIG (reference sequence). This CDR3 region has 12 residues. The germline V and J ends were trimmed by 5 bases and 5 bases, with 9 bases remaining between them. The CDR3 region is CAWPTRTGELFF. The CDR3 nucleotides are TGTGCCTGGCCGACTAGAACCGGGGAGCTGTTTTTT. Combining the CDR3 with reference TRBV30 and TRBJ2-2 gives the whole variable domain SQTIHQWPATLVQPVGSPLSLECTVEGTSNPNLYWYRQAAGRGLQLLFYSVGIGQISSEVPQNLSASRPQDRQFILSSKKLLLSDSGFYLCAWPTRTGELFFGEGSRLTVL.